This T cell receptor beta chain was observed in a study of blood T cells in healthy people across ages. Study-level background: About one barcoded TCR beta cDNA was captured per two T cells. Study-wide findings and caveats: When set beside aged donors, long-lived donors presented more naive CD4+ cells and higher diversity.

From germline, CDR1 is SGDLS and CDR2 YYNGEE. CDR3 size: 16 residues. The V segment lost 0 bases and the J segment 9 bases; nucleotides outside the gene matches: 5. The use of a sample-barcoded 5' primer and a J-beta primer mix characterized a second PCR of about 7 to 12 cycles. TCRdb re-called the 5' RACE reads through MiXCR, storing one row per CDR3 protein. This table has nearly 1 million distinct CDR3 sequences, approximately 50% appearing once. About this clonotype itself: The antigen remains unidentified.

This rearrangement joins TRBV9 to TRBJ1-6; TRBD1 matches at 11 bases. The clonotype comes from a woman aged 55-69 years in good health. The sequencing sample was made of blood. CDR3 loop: CASSVAPGQGGSPLHF. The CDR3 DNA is TGTGCCAGCAGCGTAGCCCCGGGACAGGGGGGTTCACCCCTCCACTTT.